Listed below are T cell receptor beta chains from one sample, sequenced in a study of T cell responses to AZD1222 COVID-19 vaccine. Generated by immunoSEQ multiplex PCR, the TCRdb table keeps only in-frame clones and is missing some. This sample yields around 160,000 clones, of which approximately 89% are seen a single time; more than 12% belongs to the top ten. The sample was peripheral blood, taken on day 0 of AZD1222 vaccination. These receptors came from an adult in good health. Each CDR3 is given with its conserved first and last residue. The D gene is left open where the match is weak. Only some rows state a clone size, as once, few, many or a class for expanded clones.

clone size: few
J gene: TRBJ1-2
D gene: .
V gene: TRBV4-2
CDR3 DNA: TGTGCCAGCAGCCAAGATAACACGTATGGCTACACCTTC
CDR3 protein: CASSQDNTYGYTF

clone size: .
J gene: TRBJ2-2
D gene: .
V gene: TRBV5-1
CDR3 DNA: TGCGCCAGCAGCTTGGATTCGGGGAACACCGGGGAGCTGTTTTTT
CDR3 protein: CASSLDSGNTGELFF

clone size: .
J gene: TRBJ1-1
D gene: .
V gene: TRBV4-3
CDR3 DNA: TGCGCCAGCAGCCAAGAATACAGGCACACTGAAGCTTTCTTT
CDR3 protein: CASSQEYRHTEAFF

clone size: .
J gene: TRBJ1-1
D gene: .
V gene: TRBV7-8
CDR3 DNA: TGTGCCAGCAGCTTAGGCGTAGTAAACACTGAAGCTTTCTTT
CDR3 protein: CASSLGVVNTEAFF

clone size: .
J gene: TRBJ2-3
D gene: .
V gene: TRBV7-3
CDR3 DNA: TGTGCCAGCAGCTTAGGCACGAGCACAGATACGCAGTATTTT
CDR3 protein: CASSLGTSTDTQYF

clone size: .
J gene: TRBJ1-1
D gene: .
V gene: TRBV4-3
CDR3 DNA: TGCGCCAGCAGCCAAGATAGGATGAACACTGAAGCTTTCTTT
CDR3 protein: CASSQDRMNTEAFF

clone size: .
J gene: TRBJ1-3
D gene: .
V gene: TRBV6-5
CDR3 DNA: TGTGCCAGCAGTTACGGGGCGGGCCGCTCTGGAAACACCATATATTTT
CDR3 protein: CASSYGAGRSGNTIYF

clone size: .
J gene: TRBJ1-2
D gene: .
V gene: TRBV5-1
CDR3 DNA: TGCGCCAGCAGCCCGGGATCATCTAACTATGGCTACACCTTC
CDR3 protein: CASSPGSSNYGYTF

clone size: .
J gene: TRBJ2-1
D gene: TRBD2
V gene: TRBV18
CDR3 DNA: TGTGCCAGCTCACCACCGATAGAGCGGGGGGGGAATGAGCAGTTCTTC
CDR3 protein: CASSPPIERGGNEQFF

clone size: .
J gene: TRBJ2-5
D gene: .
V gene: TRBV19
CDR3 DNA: TGTGCCAGTAGTATAGATCTATCGGAGACCCAGTACTTC
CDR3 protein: CASSIDLSETQYF

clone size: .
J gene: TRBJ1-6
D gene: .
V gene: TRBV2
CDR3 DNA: TGTGCCAGCGGAAGTAACGGCGGGAATTCACCCCTCCACTTT
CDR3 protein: CASGSNGGNSPLHF

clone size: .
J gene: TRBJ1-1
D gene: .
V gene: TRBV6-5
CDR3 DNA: TGTGCCAGCAGCACGACAGCGAACACTGAAGCTTTCTTT
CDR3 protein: CASSTTANTEAFF

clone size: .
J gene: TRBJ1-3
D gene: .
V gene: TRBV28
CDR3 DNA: TGTGCCAGTGGGTTCACCTCTGGAAACACCATATATTTT
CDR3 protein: CASGFTSGNTIYF

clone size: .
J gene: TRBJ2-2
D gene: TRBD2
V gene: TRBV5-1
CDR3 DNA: TGCGCCAGCAGCTTTCTGCTAGCGGGGTCCGGGGAGCTGTTTTTT
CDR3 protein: CASSFLLAGSGELFF

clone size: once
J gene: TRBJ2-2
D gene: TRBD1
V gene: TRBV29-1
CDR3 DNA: TGCAGCGTTTTGGGACAGTCGAACACCGGGGAGCTGTTTTTT
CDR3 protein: CSVLGQSNTGELFF

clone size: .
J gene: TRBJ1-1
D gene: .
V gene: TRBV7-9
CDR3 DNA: TGTGCCAGCAGCTTAGTGCCGGGGTTCACTGAAGCTTTCTTT
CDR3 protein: CASSLVPGFTEAFF

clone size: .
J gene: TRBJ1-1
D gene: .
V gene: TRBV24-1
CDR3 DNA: TGTGCCACCAGTGACCCCAGGTCGTCGAACACTGAAGCTTTCTTT
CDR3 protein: CATSDPRSSNTEAFF

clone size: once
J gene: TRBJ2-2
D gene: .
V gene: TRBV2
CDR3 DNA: TGTGCCAGCAGCTACCGACAATCCACCGGGGAGCTGTTTTTT
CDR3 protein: CASSYRQSTGELFF

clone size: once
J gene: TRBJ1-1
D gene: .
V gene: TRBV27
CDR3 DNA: TGTGCCAGCAGTGTCCGGGACATCCTTACGGGCATGAACACTGAAGCTTTCTTT
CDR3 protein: CASSVRDILTGMNTEAFF

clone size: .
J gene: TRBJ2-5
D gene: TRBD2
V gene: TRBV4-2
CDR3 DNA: TGTGCCAGCAGCCAAGATCTCGGGGGGGCCGGGGAGACCCAGTACTTC
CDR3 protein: CASSQDLGGAGETQYF

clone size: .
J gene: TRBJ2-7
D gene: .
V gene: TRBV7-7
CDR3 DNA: TGTGCCAGCAGCCCCCGTGGTGCAGGGCCCTACGAGCAGTACTTC
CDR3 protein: CASSPRGAGPYEQYF

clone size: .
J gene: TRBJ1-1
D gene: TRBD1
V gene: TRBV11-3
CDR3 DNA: TGTGCCAGCAGCCGACAGGGTAAGGGCACTGAAGCTTTCTTT
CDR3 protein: CASSRQGKGTEAFF

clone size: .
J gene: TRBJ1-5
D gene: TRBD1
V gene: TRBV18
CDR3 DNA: TGTGCCAGCTCATGGACAGGTCGGGATCAGCCCCAGCATTTT
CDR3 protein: CASSWTGRDQPQHF

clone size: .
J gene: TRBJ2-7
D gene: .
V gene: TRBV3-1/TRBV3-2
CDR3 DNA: TGTGCCAGCAGGGGAGGAGGACTGTTCTACGAGCAGTACTTC
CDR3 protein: CASRGGGLFYEQYF

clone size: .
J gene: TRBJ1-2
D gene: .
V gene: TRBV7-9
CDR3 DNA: TGTGCCAGCAGCCAAGATGGGGGACCGCTTTATGGCTACACCTTC
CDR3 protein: CASSQDGGPLYGYTF

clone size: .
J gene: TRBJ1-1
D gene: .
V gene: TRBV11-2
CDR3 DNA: TGTGCCAGCAGCTTAGGCTTTGGGAGGTACACTGAAGCTTTCTTT
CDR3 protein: CASSLGFGRYTEAFF

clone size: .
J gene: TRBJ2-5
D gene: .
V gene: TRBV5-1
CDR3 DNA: TGCGCCAGCAGCACAGAGCCGGGACAAATTCAAGAGACCCAGTACTTC
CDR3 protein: CASSTEPGQIQETQYF

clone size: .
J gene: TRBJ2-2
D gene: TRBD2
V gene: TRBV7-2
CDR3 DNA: TGTGCCAGCAGCCCACTAGCGAGTCGGAACACCGGGGAGCTGTTTTTT
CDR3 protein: CASSPLASRNTGELFF

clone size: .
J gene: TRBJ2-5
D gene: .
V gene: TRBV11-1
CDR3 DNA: TGTGCCAGCAGCCGTCCCAGGGGGGACGATCAAGAGACCCAGTACTTC
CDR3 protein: CASSRPRGDDQETQYF

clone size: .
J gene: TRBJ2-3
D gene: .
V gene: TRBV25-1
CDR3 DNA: TGTGCCAGCAGTGGGTATGCGGGGACAGATACGCAGTATTTT
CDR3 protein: CASSGYAGTDTQYF

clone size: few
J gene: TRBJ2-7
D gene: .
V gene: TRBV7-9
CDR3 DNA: TGTGCCAGCAGCTTAGCCCCGGGACATTCTTCCTACGAGCAGTACTTC
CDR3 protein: CASSLAPGHSSYEQYF

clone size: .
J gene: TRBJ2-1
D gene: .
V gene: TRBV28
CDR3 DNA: TGTGCAGTCCCTAAGTTGACCGGACACAATGAGCAGTTCTTC
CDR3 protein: CAVPKLTGHNEQFF

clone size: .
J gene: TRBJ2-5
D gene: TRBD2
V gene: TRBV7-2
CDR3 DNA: TGTGCCAGCAGCGCCCCCCTGGGCGGGGGGAAAGAGACCCAGTACTTC
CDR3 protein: CASSAPLGGGKETQYF

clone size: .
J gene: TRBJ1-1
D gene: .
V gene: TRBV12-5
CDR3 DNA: TGTGCTAGTGGCTTGGGATCAGGGAACACTGAAGCTTTCTTT
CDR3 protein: CASGLGSGNTEAFF

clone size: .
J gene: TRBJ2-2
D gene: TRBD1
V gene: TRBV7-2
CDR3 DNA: TGTGCCAGCAGACGGGACAGGGGGCTCACCGGGGAGCTGTTTTTT
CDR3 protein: CASRRDRGLTGELFF

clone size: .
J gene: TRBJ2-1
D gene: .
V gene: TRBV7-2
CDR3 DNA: TGTGCCAGCAGCTCCAGACGGGACTCCCTATACAATGAGCAGTTCTTC
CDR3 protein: CASSSRRDSLYNEQFF

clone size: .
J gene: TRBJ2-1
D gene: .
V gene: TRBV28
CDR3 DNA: TGTGCCAGCAGGACCCCGGGGGGCGGCTACAATGAGCAGTTCTTC
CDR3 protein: CASRTPGGGYNEQFF

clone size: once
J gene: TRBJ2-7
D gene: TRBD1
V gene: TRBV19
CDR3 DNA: TGTGCCAGTAGTATAGCCGGGACAGGGCTTTACGAGCAGTACTTC
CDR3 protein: CASSIAGTGLYEQYF

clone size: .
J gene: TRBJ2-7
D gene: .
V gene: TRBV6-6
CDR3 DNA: TGTGCCAGCAGTGGCGGGTACGAGCAGTACTTC
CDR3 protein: CASSGGYEQYF

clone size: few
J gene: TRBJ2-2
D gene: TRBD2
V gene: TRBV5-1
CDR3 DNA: TGCGCCAGCAGCACCGGGACTAGCATCACCGGGGAGCTGTTTTTT
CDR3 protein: CASSTGTSITGELFF

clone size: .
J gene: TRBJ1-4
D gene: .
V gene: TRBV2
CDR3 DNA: TGTGCCAGCCGAGACTCCTATCAGGGTGAAAAACTGTTTTTT
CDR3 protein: CASRDSYQGEKLFF